The TCR beta chain under discussion was sequenced for a study of T-cell reconstitution after alpha-beta-depleted transplantation in children. The V end lost 2 bases, the J end lost 7 bases, and 7 bases lay between the germline ends. This CDR3 comprises 11 residues. Germline CDR1 and CDR2: SGHDT and YYEEEE. On this clonotype: Antigen: not known.

General study points: Reports say that about two months after transplant, the alpha-beta T cells came out of several hundred graft clones that had expanded. In some patients, recipient T cells and intrathymic progenitors surviving conditioning explained high day-60 diversity.

As it was prepared, the TCRbeta library received unique molecular identifiers. One entry per CDR3 protein results from TCRdb running MiXCR on the PCR reads. The table shows about a million distinct CDR3 sequences, with roughly 31% occurring only once. Sequences were derived from PBMCs, mostly from graft donor cells, sampled 360 days after TCRalphabeta/CD19-depleted stem cell transplant. The rearrangement links TRBV5-6 to TRBJ2-7; D uncertain. The sequence was collected from a boy younger than two who had a stem cell transplant for SCID, so the T cells may come from the graft donor. CDR3 loop: CASSFLREQYF. As DNA, the CDR3 is TGTGCCAGCAGCTTCCTCCGGGAGCAGTACTTC.